The T cell receptor (beta chain) under discussion was sequenced for a study of blood T cell repertoires in COVID-19. Germline loops: CDR1 MDHEN, CDR2 SYDVKM. The CDR3 runs to 13 residues. Trimming at V came to 6 bases and at J to 5 bases, leaving 6 bases not matched to a gene. This clone was detected once. Some clones are missing from TCRdb's copy, which holds only in-frame ones; the method was immunoSEQ multiplex PCR. Of about 120,000 clones in the sample, 88% are singletons; the top ten hold approximately 0.81%. The source of this sequence is a woman aged 45-60 years with active or convalescent COVID-19. This chain links TRBV28 with TRBJ2-5; 7 nucleotides align to TRBD2. Sequencing used peripheral blood. The CDR3 spells CASSKGGIETQYF. As DNA, the CDR3 is TGTGCCAGCAGCAAGGGAGGGATTGAGACCCAGTACTTC.